This TCR beta chain was sequenced during a study of CD8+CD57+ T cells in acquired aplastic anemia. Study-wide background: Yields of DNA that came from sorted CD4+ and CD8+ cells averaged 3.2 ug. Points from the study as a whole: Found in both controls and patients were 25 to 35 CD8+ CDR3 sequences.

A note on this clonotype: Its antigen is unidentified.

Per the germline V gene, CDR1 is SGHRS and CDR2 is YFSETQ. J lost 2 bases, V lost 7 bases, and 9 bases had no gene match. The CDR3 contains 15 residues. Genomic DNA constituted the template upon which TCR beta VDJ and CDR3 profiling was performed. A single record per CDR3 protein comes from TCRdb applying MiXCR to the reads. This sample carries approximately 200,000 distinct CDR3 sequences, around three fifths of them seen once, and the ten largest clones take approximately 44%. This receptor was obtained from a human donor with severe aplastic anemia or a healthy control (not recorded which). The chain links TRBV5-1 to TRBJ2-3; 8 bases line up with TRBD2. Sequencing was carried out using sorted CD4+, CD8+, or CD8+CD57+ T cells (not recorded which) from PBMCs. CDR3 coding DNA: TGCGCCAGCGGCCCGGGAGGGGGGGCCACAGATACGCAGTATTTT. This translates into CASGPGGGATDTQYF.